This T cell receptor (beta chain) is from a study of beta chain features in type 1 diabetes. Whole-study context: The patients were much like the healthy donors in age, gender and cell yields. Whole-study findings and limits: Insertions at VDJ junctions were less frequent in type 1 diabetes patients. These patients also deleted more nucleotides at the same junctions. PCR might show a preference for shorter templates, equally across patients and controls. The naive, central memory and Treg TCRB repertoires looked more alike in patients than they did in healthy donors. Among all four CD4+ subsets, Type 1 diabetes patients had TCRB CDR3s that were moderately but significantly shorter.

Germline CDR1 and CDR2: SGHTA and FQGNSA. The CDR3 loop spans 16 amino acids. The V gene lost 2 bases and the J gene lost 7 bases, with 17 bases spanning the gap. Note on this clone: Antigen: not known.

Expressed TCRB transcripts were sequenced because the isolated RNA had all been reverse transcribed beforehand. The protocol was immunoSEQ multiplex PCR, while the TCRdb copy is restricted to in-frame clones and leaves out a portion. The sample has around 600,000 clones, roughly 12% seen once. The TCR was taken from a man younger than 40 with type 1 diabetes. The rearrangement joins TRBV7-2 to TRBJ1-4; D might be TRBD1 (6 bases). Sequenced sample: naive CD4+ T cells from blood. CDR3 DNA sequence: TGTGCCAGCAGCTTATTGATGGGCAGGGGATCTGAAAAACTGTTTTTT. This sequence encodes CASSLLMGRGSEKLFF.